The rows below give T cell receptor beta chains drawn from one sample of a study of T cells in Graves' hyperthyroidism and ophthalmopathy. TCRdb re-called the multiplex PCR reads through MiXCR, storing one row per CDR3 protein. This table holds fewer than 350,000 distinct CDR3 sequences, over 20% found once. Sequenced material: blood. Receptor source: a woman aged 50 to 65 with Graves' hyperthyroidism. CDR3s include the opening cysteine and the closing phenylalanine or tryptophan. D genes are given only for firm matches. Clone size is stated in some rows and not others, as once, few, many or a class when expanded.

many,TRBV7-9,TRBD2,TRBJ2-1,TGTGCCAGCAGCTTAAGCGGACTAGCGGGGTACAATGAGCAGTTCTTC,CASSLSGLAGYNEQFF
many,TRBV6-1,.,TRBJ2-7,TGTGCCAGCAGTGATGGGAGGTGGCAGGTCTACGAGCAGTACTTC,CASSDGRWQVYEQYF
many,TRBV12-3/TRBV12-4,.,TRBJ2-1,TGTGCCAGCAGTCCAGGGGCAGGGAGGAGCAACAATGAGCAGTTCTTC,CASSPGAGRSNNEQFF
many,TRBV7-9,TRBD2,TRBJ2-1,TGTGCCAGCAGTCGTAGCGGGGGCCTTCCCTACAATGAGCAGTTCTTC,CASSRSGGLPYNEQFF
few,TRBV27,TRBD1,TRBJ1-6,TGTGCCAGCAGCTGGGACAGAGAAAATTCACCCCTCCACTTT,CASSWDRENSPLHF
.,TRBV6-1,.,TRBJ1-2,TGTGCCAGCCTGGCTCGGACAGTATATGGCTACACCTTC,CASLARTVYGYTF
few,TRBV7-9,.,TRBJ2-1,TGTGCCAGCAGCTTTCTGCCGTACAATGAGCAGTTCTTC,CASSFLPYNEQFF
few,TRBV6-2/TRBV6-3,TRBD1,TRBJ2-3,TGTGCCAGCAGCCCCGGCCCCGGGACAGGGCAAGATACGCAGTATTTT,CASSPGPGTGQDTQYF
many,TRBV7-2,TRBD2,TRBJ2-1,TGTGCCAGCAGTTACTCCGGGACTAGCGGGGTGAATGAGCAGTTCTTC,CASSYSGTSGVNEQFF
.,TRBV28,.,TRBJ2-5,TGTGCCAGCAACTTACGCCGGGACTACCAAGAGACCCAGTACTTC,CASNLRRDYQETQYF
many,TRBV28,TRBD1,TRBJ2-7,TGTGCCAGCAGTTTCGGGGGGGGACAGGGGGAGTACGAGCAGTACTTC,CASSFGGGQGEYEQYF
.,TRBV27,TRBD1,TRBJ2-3,TGTGCCAGCAGACCCACAGGGGGAGGCGCAGATACGCAGTATTTT,CASRPTGGGADTQYF
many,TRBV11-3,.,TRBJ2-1,TGTGCCAGCAGCCCACAGGTGGGGAGACAGTTCTTC,CASSPQVGRQFF
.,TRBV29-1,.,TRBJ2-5,TGCAGCGTTCGACGGGAAGAGACCAAGTACTTC,CSVRREETKYF
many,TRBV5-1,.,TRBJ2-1,TGCGCCAGCAGCTTATCGGGCGGGTACAATGAGCAGTTCTTC,CASSLSGGYNEQFF
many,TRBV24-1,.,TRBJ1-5,TGTGCCACCAGTGATTCCGGGTTCTCCCAGCCCCAGCATTTT,CATSDSGFSQPQHF
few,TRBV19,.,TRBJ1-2,TGTGCCAGTACCATGAACGACGGCTACACCTTC,CASTMNDGYTF
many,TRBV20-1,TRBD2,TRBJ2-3,TGCAGTGCTAGGAAGACTAGCGGGACGTTCACAGATACGCAGTATTTT,CSARKTSGTFTDTQYF
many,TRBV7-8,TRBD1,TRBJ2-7,TGTGCCAGCAGCTTAGTAAAGGGGGCAAACGAGCAGTACTTC,CASSLVKGANEQYF
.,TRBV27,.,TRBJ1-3,TGTGCCAGCAGGGACCTTAAGGGCTCTGGAAACACCATATATTTT,CASRDLKGSGNTIYF
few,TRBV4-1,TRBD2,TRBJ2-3,TGCGCCAGCAGCCAGGGACTAGCGGGAGTACTCAGCACAGATACGCAGTATTTT,CASSQGLAGVLSTDTQYF
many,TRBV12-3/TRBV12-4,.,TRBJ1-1,TGTGCCAGCAGTAACGGACAGCCCATGAACACTGAAGCTTTCTTT,CASSNGQPMNTEAFF
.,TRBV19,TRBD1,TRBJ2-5,TGTGCCAGTAGTATCGGACAGGACCGGTACCAAGAGACCCAGTACTTC,CASSIGQDRYQETQYF
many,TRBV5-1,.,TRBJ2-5,TGCGCCAGCAGCTTGGAGGCAGCTCAAGAGACCCAGTACTTC,CASSLEAAQETQYF
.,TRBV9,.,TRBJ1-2,TGTGCCAGCAGCCCCCTTGGGGGTTTAATCGGCTACACCTTC,CASSPLGGLIGYTF
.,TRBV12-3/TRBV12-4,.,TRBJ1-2,TGTGCCAGCAGTTTAGAAGGGGCGGCCTTTGGCTACACCTTC,CASSLEGAAFGYTF
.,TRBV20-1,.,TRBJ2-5,TGCAGTGCTAGAGGCGGGTTCTACGAGACCCAGTACTTC,CSARGGFYETQYF
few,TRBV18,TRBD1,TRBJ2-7,TGTGCCAGCTCACCACGCCGCCGGGACAGGGGCTACGAGCAGTACTTC,CASSPRRRDRGYEQYF
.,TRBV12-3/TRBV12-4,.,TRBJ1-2,TGTGCCAGCAGTTCCCCACTAGGCTACACCTTC,CASSSPLGYTF
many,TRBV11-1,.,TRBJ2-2,TGTGCCAGCAGCACCCGACGGGGCAGGCTCGGGGAGCTGTTTTTT,CASSTRRGRLGELFF
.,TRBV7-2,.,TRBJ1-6,TGTGCCAGCAGCTCTGAACGGGCTACTTATAATTCACCCCTCCACTTT,CASSSERATYNSPLHF
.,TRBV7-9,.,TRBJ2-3,TGTGCCAGCAGCTTAAGGCGGATAAGTGAGGATACGCAGTATTTT,CASSLRRISEDTQYF
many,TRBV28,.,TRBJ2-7,TGTGCCAGCGGAGGGCAGGGGGTTGACGAGCAGTACTTC,CASGGQGVDEQYF
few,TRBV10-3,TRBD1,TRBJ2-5,TGTGCCATCAGTGAAATACAGGGGGCCACCCAAGAGACCCAGTACTTC,CAISEIQGATQETQYF
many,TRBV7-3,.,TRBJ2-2,TGTGCCAGCAGCATCCGGGACACGAACACCGGGGAGCTGTTTTTT,CASSIRDTNTGELFF
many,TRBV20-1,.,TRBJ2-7,TGCAGTGCTAGAGATGGTAGCGACTTTACCCGATTTAGGTCCTACGAGCAGTACTTC,CSARDGSDFTRFRSYEQYF
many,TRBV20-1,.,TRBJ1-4,TGCAGTGCTAGGTTTCCAAGCTCTAATGAAAAACTGTTTTTT,CSARFPSSNEKLFF
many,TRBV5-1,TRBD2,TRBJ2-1,TGTGCCAGCAGCTCGGGACTAGCGGGAGGAAATGAGCAGTTCTTC,CASSSGLAGGNEQFF
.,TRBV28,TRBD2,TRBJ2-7,TGTGCCAGCAGTCAACTAGCGGGGGGGTTCTCCTACGAGCAGTACTTC,CASSQLAGGFSYEQYF
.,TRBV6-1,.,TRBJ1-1,TGTGCCAGTATTAACCGGCCCGTGAACACTGAAGCTTTCTTT,CASINRPVNTEAFF
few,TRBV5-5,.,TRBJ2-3,TGTGCCAGCAGCTTGTCCCGGGACGGCCCGCGAAGGTATAGCACAGATACGCAGTATTTT,CASSLSRDGPRRYSTDTQYF
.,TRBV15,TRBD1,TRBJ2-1,TGTGCCACCAGCAGAGATCAAACCGGGACAGGGGCCGGGCAGTTCTTC,CATSRDQTGTGAGQFF
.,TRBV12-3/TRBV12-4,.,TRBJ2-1,TGTGCCAGCAGTCCCAGGCGGGATGGCGATGAGCAGTTCTTC,CASSPRRDGDEQFF
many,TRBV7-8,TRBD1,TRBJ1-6,TGTGCCAGCAGCGGCGACAGGGTCTCACCCCTCCACTTT,CASSGDRVSPLHF
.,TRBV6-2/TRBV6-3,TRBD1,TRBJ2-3,TGTGCCAGCGCCCGGGACAGGGGATGGGGCGGCAGGGATACGCAGTATTTT,CASARDRGWGGRDTQYF
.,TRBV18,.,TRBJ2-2,TGTGCCAGCTCATCTCGACCGGAGGGGAGCGGGGAGCTGTTTTTT,CASSSRPEGSGELFF
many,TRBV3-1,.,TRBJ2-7,TGTGCCAGCAGCCAAGATCCCAGCGCCTACGAGCAGTACTTC,CASSQDPSAYEQYF
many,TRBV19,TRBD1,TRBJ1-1,TGTGCCAGTACCAGTAATTCAGGGGGGAACACTGAAGCTTTCTTT,CASTSNSGGNTEAFF
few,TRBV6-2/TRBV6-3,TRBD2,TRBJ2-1,TGTGCCAGCAGGTCCAGCGGGGGGACGTACAATGAGCAGTTCTTC,CASRSSGGTYNEQFF
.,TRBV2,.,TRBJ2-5,TGTGCCAGCAGTCGACAGCTACAAGAGACCCAGTACTTC,CASSRQLQETQYF
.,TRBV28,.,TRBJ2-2,TGTGTCAGCAACCCTCATAAGAGCACCGGGGAGCTGTTTTTT,CVSNPHKSTGELFF
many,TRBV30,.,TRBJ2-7,TGTGCCTGGAGTCCGTCCCCTGGCTACGAGCAGTACTTC,CAWSPSPGYEQYF
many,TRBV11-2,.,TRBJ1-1,TGTGCCAGCAGCTTAGATCTTAACACTGAAGCTTTCTTT,CASSLDLNTEAFF
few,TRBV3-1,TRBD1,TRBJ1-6,TGTGCCAGCAGCCACGGACAGGCTGCAAGCTCACCCCTCCACTTT,CASSHGQAASSPLHF